This T cell receptor beta chain emerged from a study of human T cells and chemical hapten exposure. Study summary: Per-sample TCR yield variation was attributed mainly to small pooled library volume differences. Study conclusions and caveats: The number of TCRs over 1 in 1000 frequency stayed unchanged after DPC.

This CDR3 contains 14 residues. Germline CDR1 is LNHDA and CDR2 is SQIVND (reference sequence). V lost 4 bases, J lost 0 bases, and 9 bases lay in between. This sample's time point: healthy volunteer bleed at 6 weeks. The study extracted total RNA from unfractionated whole blood. As originally analysed: Counts of TCRs in each sample centred on a median of around 99,000 and extended from around 25,000 to 690,000. TCRdb ran MiXCR on the RACE reads and lists one entry per CDR3 protein. TCRdb, rather than the study authors, made the V and J calls. The sample carries under 90,000 distinct CDR3 sequences, over 7% recorded once. To note about this clonotype: The antigen is not known.

Sequencing input: whole blood. This sequence was found in a male donor in good health. Some clones in this sample may be carry-over from other donors' samples. The V and J genes are TRBV19 and TRBJ1-1; a possible D gene is TRBD1 (5 bases). DNA of the CDR3: TGTGCCAGTAGTACCGGACACCTGAACACTGAAGCTTTCTTT. Translation gives CASSTGHLNTEAFF.